The rows below give T cell receptor beta chains drawn from one sample of a study of cytomegalovirus exposure and HLA in healthy donors. Data came from immunoSEQ multiplex PCR; TCRdb stores just in-frame clones and leaves some out. Seen here are 65,000 to 75,000 clones, about 80% observed once, and the top ten hold around 6%. Sequenced input: PBMCs. The receptors stem from a man aged 50 to 60 in good health and CMV-seronegative. Both conserved end residues are part of each CDR3. The D gene is left open where the match is weak. Some rows have no size entry. The others give once, few or many, or a class for an expanded clone.

cdr3_nt cdr3_aa clone_size j_call d_call v_call
TGTGCCAGCAGCAGGAGACAGGGAGCTGAAGCTTTCTTT CASSRRQGAEAFF once TRBJ1-1 TRBD1 TRBV5-8
TGCAGCGGATCGACAGGGGGCGAAGCCGGGGAGCTGTTTTTT CSGSTGGEAGELFF - TRBJ2-2 TRBD1 TRBV29-1
TGTGCCAGCAGCTTACGACAGGGGGCCAATCAGCCCCAGCATTTT CASSLRQGANQPQHF - TRBJ1-5 TRBD1 TRBV13
TGTGCCAGTACCTTACGCGGGACTAGCGGGAGATACAAGCTGTTTTTT CASTLRGTSGRYKLFF once TRBJ2-2 TRBD2 TRBV19
TGTGCCAGCACGTGGGTAGCGGGGTACAATGAGCAGTTCTTC CASTWVAGYNEQFF - TRBJ2-1 TRBD2 TRBV6-6
TGTGCCAGCAAGAAACAGGGGGCCTACGAGCAGTACTTC CASKKQGAYEQYF - TRBJ2-7 TRBD1 TRBV6-1
TGTGCCAGCAGGGAGACAGGGGGCAATCAGCCCCAGCATTTT CASRETGGNQPQHF - TRBJ1-5 TRBD1 TRBV6-5
TGTGCCAGCACCAAAGCGGGGGGCTGGACTGAAGCTTTCTTT CASTKAGGWTEAFF - TRBJ1-1 - TRBV9
TGTGCCAACCTAGGGGGCATCAGTTACGAGCAGTACTTC CANLGGISYEQYF - TRBJ2-7 TRBD1 TRBV2
TGTGCCAGTAGTCCCCGGACTAGCGGCACAGATACGCAGTATTTT CASSPRTSGTDTQYF - TRBJ2-3 TRBD2 TRBV19
TGCGCCAGCAGTCATAGCGGGCCGAGAACAGATACGCAGTATTTT CASSHSGPRTDTQYF - TRBJ2-3 TRBD2 TRBV5-1
TGTGCCAGCAGTGTACCCGTGGGGACAGGGGTTTACAATGAGCAGTTCTTC CASSVPVGTGVYNEQFF once TRBJ2-1 TRBD1 TRBV27
TGCGCCAGCACTAGGGGGCTGGCCACTGAAGCTTTCTTT CASTRGLATEAFF - TRBJ1-1 TRBD1 TRBV10-2
TGTGCCAGCAGCTTGGGAAGGGGGGGCCATCAGCCCCAGCATTTT CASSLGRGGHQPQHF few TRBJ1-5 - TRBV5-6
TGTGCCAGCAGCTTATCCTGGACTAGCGGGAGGGAAAACACCGGGGAGCTGTTTTTT CASSLSWTSGRENTGELFF - TRBJ2-2 TRBD2 TRBV7-6